This TCR beta chain originates from a study of blood T cell repertoires in COVID-19. Study information: Collection of acute and convalescent COVID-19 samples took place in the United States, Italy and Spain. Sample material is recorded as cDNA or gDNA derived from T cells, B-cell-depleted T cells, or PBMCs.

Trimming cost V 6 bases and J 2 bases, with 13 bases left between them. CDR1 and CDR2 (germline): MNHEY, SVGAGI. The CDR3 consists of 14 residues. In the source study's methods: Estimates of nucleated cell counts were drawn from the amplification of reference gene primers. Sequenced by immunoSEQ multiplex PCR; TCRdb stores in-frame clones only, minus some. That table furnishes V, J and clone size, whereas the DNA furnished D and trimming. The sample carries hundreds of thousands of clones, roughly nine tenths recorded once. This clone has a single count. The source material was peripheral blood. The rearrangement links TRBV6-5 to TRBJ1-1; weak D call: TRBD1 (6 bases). This receptor was identified in a woman between 50 and 59 years old with acute or convalescent COVID-19. DNA of the CDR3: TGTGCCAGCAGGCCAACAGGGTTTAACACTGAAGCTTTCTTT. Translating it yields CASRPTGFNTEAFF.